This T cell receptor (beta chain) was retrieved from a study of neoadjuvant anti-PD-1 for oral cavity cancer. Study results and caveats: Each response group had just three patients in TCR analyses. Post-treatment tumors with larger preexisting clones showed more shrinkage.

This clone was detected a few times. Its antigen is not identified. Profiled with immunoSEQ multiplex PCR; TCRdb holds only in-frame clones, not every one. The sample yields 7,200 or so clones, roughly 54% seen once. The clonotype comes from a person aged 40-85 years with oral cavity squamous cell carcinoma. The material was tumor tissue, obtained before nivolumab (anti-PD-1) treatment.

CDR3 bases: TGTGCCAGCAGTGTAGGGCAAGGCTCCTACAATGAGCAGTTCTTC. This sequence encodes CASSVGQGSYNEQFF. The chain joins TRBV6-1 to TRBJ2-1; D not certain. The CDR3 has 15 amino acids. Trimming left V 4 bases short and J 0 bases short, with 10 bases between. Germline V lookup: CDR1 MNHNS, CDR2 SASEGT.